The subject of this entry is one TCR beta chain. Its target antigen remains unknown. No much larger clonotype is one base removed from it; base qualities were not supplied. This record comes from a study of shared T cell receptors in the human thymus (dated by TCRdb to 2020 to 2022). Background on the whole study: The study examined how the human thymus generates shared, self-reactive T-cell receptor alpha chains.

At the junction V is shortened by 3 bases and J by 5 bases, with 10 bases in between. As encoded in the germline V gene, CDR1 is MGHDK while CDR2 is SYGVNS. From the cysteine through the phenylalanine, the CDR3 covers 13 amino acids. Only the CDR3 DNA stays, 39 bases, in frame from base 1. The library was obtained by the immunoSEQ multiplex PCR assay. Held by TCRdb, this immuneACCESS table contains in-frame sequences only and omits some clones. Under half of the omission traces to an unresolved V gene where checked; the cause of the rest is unknown. The sample table records about 380,000 clones; approximately 95% of these occur just once. The ten biggest clones cover around 0.018% of the sample.

Source material: thymocytes. The chain is encoded by TRBV25-1 joined to TRBJ2-5, with the D gene too uncertain to name. The origin of this receptor is a human donor. Read as DNA, the sequence is TGTGCCAGCAGTGATTATGAGATTGAGACCCAGTACTTC. This sequence encodes CASSDYEIETQYF.